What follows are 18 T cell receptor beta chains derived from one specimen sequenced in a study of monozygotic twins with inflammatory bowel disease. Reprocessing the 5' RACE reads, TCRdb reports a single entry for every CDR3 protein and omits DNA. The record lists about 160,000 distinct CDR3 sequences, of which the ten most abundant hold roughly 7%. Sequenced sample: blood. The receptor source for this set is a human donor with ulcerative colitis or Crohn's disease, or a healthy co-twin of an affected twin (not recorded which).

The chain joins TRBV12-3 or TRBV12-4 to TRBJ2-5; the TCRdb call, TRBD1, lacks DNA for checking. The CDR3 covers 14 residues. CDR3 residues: CASRQTGPAETQYF.

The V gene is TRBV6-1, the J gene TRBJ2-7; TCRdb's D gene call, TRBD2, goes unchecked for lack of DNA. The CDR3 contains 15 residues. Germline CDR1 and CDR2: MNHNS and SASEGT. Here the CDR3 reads CASSDLQRRGYEQYF.

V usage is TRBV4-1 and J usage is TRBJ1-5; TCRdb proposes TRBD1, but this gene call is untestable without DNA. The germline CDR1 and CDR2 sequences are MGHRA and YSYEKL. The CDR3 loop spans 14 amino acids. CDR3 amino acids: CASSPGQGTQPQHF.

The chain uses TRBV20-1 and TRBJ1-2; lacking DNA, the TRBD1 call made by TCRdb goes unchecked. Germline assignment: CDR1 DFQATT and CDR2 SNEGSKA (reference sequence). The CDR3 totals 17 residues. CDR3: CSARDDGQGAILDGYTF.

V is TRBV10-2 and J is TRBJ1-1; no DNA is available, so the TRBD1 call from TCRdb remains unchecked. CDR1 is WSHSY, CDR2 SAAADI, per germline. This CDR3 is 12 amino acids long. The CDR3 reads CASKGDRVEAFF.

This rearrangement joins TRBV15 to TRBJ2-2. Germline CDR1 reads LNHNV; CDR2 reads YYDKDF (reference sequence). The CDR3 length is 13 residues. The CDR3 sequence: CATSRDRGGELFF.

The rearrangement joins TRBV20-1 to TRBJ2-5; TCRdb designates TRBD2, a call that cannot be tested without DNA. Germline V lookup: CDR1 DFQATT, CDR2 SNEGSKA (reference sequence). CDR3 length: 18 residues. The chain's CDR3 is CSAAPTSGRRAFGETQYF.

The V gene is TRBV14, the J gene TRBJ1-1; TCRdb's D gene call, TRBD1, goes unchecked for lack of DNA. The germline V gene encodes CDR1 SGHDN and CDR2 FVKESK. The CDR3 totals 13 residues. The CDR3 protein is CASSGQGITEAFF.

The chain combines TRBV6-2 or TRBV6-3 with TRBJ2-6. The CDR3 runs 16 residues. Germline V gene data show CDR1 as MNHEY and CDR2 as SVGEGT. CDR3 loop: CASSYDRPSGANVLTF.

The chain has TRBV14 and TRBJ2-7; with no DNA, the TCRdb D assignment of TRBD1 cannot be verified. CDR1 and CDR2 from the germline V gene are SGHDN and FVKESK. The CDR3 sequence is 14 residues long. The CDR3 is CASSQLPGVHEQYF.

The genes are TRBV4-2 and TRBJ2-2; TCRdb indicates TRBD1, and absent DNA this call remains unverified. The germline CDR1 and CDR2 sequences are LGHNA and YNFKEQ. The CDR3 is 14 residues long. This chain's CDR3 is CASSQGRDRGELFF.

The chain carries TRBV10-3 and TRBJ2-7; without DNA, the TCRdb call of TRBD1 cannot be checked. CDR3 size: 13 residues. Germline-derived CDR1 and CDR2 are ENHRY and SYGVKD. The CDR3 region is CAISPGVSYEQYF.

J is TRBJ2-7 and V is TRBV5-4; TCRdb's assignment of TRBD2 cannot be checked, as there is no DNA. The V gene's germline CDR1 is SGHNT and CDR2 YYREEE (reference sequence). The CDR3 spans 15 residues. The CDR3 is CASTLPVREDYEQYF.

The CDR3 is CSARWEGGAYEQYF. The genes are TRBV20-1 and TRBJ2-7; TCRdb picks TRBD1, but there is no DNA to check that call. The CDR3 totals 14 residues. Germline lookup yields CDR1 DFQATT and CDR2 SNEGSKA (reference sequence).

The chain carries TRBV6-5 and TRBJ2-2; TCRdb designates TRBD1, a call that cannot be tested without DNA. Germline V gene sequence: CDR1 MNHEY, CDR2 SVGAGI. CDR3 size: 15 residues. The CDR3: CASSYQQGATGELFF.

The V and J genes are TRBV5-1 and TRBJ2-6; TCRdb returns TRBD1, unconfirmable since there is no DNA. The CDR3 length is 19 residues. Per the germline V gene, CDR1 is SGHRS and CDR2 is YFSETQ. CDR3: CASTRRERTGTSGANVLTF.

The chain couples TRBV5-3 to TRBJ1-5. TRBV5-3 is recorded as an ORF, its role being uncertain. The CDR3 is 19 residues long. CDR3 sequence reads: CARSLSGGTGRMGNQPQHF.

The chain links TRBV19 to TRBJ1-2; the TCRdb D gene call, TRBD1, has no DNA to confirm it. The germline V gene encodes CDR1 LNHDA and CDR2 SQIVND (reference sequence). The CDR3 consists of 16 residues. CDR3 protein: CASSARQGDQNYGYTF.